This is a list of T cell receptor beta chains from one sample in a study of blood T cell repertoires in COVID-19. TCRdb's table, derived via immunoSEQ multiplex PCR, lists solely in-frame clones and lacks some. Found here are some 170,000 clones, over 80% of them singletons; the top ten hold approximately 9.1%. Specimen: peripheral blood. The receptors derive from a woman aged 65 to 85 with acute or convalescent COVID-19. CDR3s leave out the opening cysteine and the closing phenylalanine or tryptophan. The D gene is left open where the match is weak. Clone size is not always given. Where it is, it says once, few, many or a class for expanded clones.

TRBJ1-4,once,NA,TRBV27,ASSPWTVASEKLF
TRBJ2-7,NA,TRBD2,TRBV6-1,ASGAGRGREQY
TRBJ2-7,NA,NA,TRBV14,ASSRGGATYEQY
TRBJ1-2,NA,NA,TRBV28,ASSYRVDYGYT
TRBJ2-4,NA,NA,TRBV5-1,ASSLEYREPAAQAKNIQY
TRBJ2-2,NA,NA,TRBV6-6,ASSYRRAGELF
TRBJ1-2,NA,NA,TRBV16,ASSQFTGPVGYT
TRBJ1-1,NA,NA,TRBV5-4,ASSQTVRGTEAF
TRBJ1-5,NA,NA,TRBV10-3,AIAPTGGNQPQH
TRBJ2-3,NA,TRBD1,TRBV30,AWSTNLGQGASSTDTQY
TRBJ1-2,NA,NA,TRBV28,ASSLRLGYGYT
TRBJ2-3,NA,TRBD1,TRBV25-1,ASSEGTGRSADTQY
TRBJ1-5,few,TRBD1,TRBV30,AWNPGQGSNQPQH
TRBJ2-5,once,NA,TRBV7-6,ASSLFSPGLVVAQY
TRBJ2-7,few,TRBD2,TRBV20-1,SASSGGAYEQY
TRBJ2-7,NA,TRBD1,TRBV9,ASSVGGQGPYEQY
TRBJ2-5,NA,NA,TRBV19,ASSRQGETQY
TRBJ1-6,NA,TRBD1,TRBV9,ASSVSDRGLSPLH
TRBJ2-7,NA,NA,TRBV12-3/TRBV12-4,ASKEQGVGEQY
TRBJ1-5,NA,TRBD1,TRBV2,ASSARGEGASNQPQH
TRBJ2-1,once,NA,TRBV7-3,ASSLYSGPAGNEQF
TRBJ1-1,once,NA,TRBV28,ASSGAGVANTEAF
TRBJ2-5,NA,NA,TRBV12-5,ARSGAEKQETQY
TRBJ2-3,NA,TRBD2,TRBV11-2,ASSLLLAATDTQY
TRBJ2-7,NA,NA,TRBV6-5,ASTDGGTEQY
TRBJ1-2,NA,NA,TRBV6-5,ASGDTSNYGYT
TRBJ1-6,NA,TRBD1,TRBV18,ARDRGYLYNSPLH
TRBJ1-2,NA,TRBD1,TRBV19,ASSPRTGGAYGYT
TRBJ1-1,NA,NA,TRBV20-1,SAMTTTEAF
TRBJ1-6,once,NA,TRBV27,ASSLRVSYNSPLH
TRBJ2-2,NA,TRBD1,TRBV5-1,ASSLGTGDTGELF
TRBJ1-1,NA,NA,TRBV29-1,SVVGARSWNTEAF
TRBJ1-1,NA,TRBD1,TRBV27,ASSLRQGAYAF
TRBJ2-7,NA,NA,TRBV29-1,SGGDRSSYEQY
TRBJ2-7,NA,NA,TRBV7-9,ASSAQGYEQY
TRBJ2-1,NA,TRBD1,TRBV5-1,ASSLGSRRGSYNEQF
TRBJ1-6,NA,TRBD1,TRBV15,ATSRNRGPSQGSPLH
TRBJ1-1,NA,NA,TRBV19,ASSMGQGPQTEAF
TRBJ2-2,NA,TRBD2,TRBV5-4,ASSKIAGVGTGELF
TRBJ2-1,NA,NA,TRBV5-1,ASSLERLVSSYNEQF
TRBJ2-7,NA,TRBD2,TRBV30,AWEGTSGGHEQY
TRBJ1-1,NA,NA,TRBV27,ASSLYPQGATEAF
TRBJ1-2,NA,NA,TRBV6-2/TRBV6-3,ASSGLNYGYT
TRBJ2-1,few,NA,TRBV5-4,ASSTDRTYNEQF
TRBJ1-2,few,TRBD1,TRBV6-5,ASRPTGTEGYT
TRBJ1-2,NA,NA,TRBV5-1,ASGDTNYGYT
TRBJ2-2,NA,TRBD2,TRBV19,ASSGGASSGELF
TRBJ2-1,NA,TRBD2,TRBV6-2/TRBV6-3,ASSNSQRLAGGPHIEQF
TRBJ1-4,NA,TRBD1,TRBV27,ASSARDRGNEKLF
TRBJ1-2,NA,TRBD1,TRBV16,ASSPGQGYGYT
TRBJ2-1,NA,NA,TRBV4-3,ASSQETSTYNEQF
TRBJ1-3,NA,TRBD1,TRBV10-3,AIRKTDRGWDTIY
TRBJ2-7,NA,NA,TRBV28,ASSLERPPYEQY
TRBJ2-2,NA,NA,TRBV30,AWRFRTVHTGELF
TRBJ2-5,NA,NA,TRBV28,ASSLLAETQY
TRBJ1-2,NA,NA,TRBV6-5,ASSYGGPRMGYT
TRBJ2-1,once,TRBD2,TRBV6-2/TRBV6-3,ASSYRGLAGGKQF
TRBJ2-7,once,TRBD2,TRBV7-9,ASEGLAGSYEQY